One sample yielded the 29 T cell receptor beta chains listed below, sequenced in a study of cytotoxic CD8 clonotypes in ibrutinib-treated CLL. TCRdb's table, derived via immunoSEQ multiplex PCR, lists solely in-frame clones and lacks some. The profile shows some 140,000 clones, around 93% of them singletons. The material was PBMCs, obtained after 12 months of ibrutinib treatment. The receptors originated from a human donor with chronic lymphocytic leukemia.

This sequence joins TRBV19 and TRBJ1-5, with D tentatively TRBD1 (6 bases). Germline V lookup: CDR1 LNHDA, CDR2 SQIVND (reference sequence). V dropped 5 bases and J dropped 0 bases, with 14 bases sitting between them. This CDR3 contains 16 residues. The CDR3 region is CASSPRTDYSNQPQHF. In DNA, the CDR3 is TGTGCCAGTAGTCCCCGGACAGATTATAGCAATCAGCCCCAGCATTTT.

The rearrangement uses TRBV6-6 and TRBJ2-7; 7 bases agree with TRBD1. The CDR3 consists of 14 residues. Germline V gives CDR1 MNHNY, CDR2 SVGAGI (reference sequence). The V and J ends lost 6 bases and 5 bases, in that order; junction bases with no gene match: 10. CDR3 sequence (DNA): TGTGCCAGCAGACACCGGGACAGTCGCGACGAGCAGTACTTC. The encoded protein is CASRHRDSRDEQYF.

The rearrangement uses TRBV2 and TRBJ2-3; 9 bases fit TRBD2. The germline gives CDR1 SNHLY, CDR2 FYNNEI. The CDR3 is 14 residues long. V shed 8 bases, J shed 0 bases, and the junction held 3 bases outside the gene matches. This CDR3 is CASGLAQSTDTQYF. CDR3 bases: TGTGCCAGCGGACTAGCGCAAAGCACAGATACGCAGTATTTT.

The chain has TRBV5-1 and TRBJ2-7; tentative D call: TRBD1 (5 bases). Germline CDR1 is SGHRS and CDR2 is YFSETQ. CDR3 length: 11 residues. Trimming took off 5 bases at V and 4 bases at J, with 7 bases between the two ends. The CDR3 spells CASSGAYEQYF. The CDR3 nucleotides are TGCGCCAGCAGTGGGGCGTACGAGCAGTACTTC.

The V and J genes are TRBV7-2 and TRBJ2-2; D is perhaps TRBD2 (5 bases). This CDR3 contains 13 residues. With 5 bases removed from V and 5 bases from J, the gap between germline ends came to 9 bases. From germline, CDR1 is SGHTA and CDR2 FQGNSA. This CDR3 reads CASSPEGTGELFF. CDR3 nucleotides: TGTGCCAGCAGCCCTGAGGGTACCGGGGAGCTGTTTTTT.

This chain links TRBV4-2 with TRBJ1-4; TRBD1 aligns across 7 bases. This CDR3 is 18 amino acids long. The germline V gene encodes CDR1 LGHNA and CDR2 YNFKEQ. The V and J ends lost 0 bases and 6 bases, in that order; junction bases with no gene match: 13. The CDR3 loop reads CASSQDGLAAGTDEKLFF. For the CDR3, the DNA is TGTGCCAGCAGCCAAGACGGTTTAGCCGCCGGGACAGATGAAAAACTGTTTTTT.

V gene TRBV9 combines with J gene TRBJ1-1; D uncertain. The V gene's germline CDR1 is SGDLS and CDR2 YYNGEE. The CDR3 has 14 amino acids. Between the trimmed V and J ends, which lost 1 base and 1 base, there was a span of 8 bases. This CDR3 is CASSVMTQNTEAFF. In DNA form, the CDR3 reads TGTGCCAGCAGCGTAATGACCCAGAACACTGAAGCTTTCTTT. The full variable domain, rest sourced from reference TRBV9 and TRBJ1-1, is DSGVTQTPKHLITATGQRVTLRCSPRSGDLSVYWYQQSLDQGLQFLIQYYNGEERAKGNILERFSAQQFPDLHSELNLSSLELGDSALYFCASSVMTQNTEAFFGQGTRLTVV.

V usage is TRBV9 and J usage is TRBJ1-1, with D maybe TRBD1 (6 bases). The CDR3 consists of 14 residues. V was clipped by 3 bases and J by 0 bases, with 9 bases between them. The germline gives CDR1 SGDLS, CDR2 YYNGEE. CDR3: CASSGTGLNTEAFF. The CDR3 coding sequence is TGTGCCAGCAGCGGCACAGGGCTGAACACTGAAGCTTTCTTT.

The chain combines TRBV28 with TRBJ2-7; 7 bases are a match to TRBD1. Germline CDR1 is MDHEN and CDR2 is SYDVKM. The length of the CDR3 is 13 residues. Trimming cost V 5 bases and J 2 bases; bases outside gene matches: 3. The CDR3 bases are TGTGCCAGCAGTCCGGGACAGACCTACGAGCAGTACTTC. Encoded protein: CASSPGQTYEQYF.

CDR3 nucleotides: TGTGCCAGCAGCTTAACACAGGGAAACACCGGGGAGCTGTTTTTT. This gives the protein CASSLTQGNTGELFF. The chain joins TRBV11-3 to TRBJ2-2; the D gene is possibly TRBD1 (6 bases). The V and J ends lost 2 bases and 2 bases respectively, with 9 bases between them. Germline assignment: CDR1 SGHNT and CDR2 YENEEA. This CDR3 contains 15 residues.

The V and J genes are TRBV21-1 and TRBJ2-3; TRBD1 was called by the table and not checked on the DNA. TRBV21-1 is a listed pseudogene. The CDR3 has 16 residues. CDR3 DNA sequence: TGTGCCAGTACCCCTAAGGTAGGTACGAAGGGGCAGAGGCAGTATTTT. This translates into CASTPKVGTKGQRQYF.

The V call is TRBV4-3, the J call TRBJ2-7; D is ambiguous. The V and J ends lost 7 bases and 0 bases respectively, with 25 bases between them. The CDR3 sequence is 18 residues long. Germline V lookup: CDR1 LGHNA, CDR2 YSLEER. The CDR3 sequence is CASTLKIEGATSSYEQYF. The CDR3 DNA is TGCGCCAGCACTCTGAAAATTGAAGGAGCAACCTCCTCCTACGAGCAGTACTTC.

The chain uses TRBV9 and TRBJ2-7, with D unclear. The CDR3 loop spans 15 amino acids. Trimming stripped 3 bases from V and 7 bases from J, with 20 bases between. The V gene's germline CDR1 is SGDLS and CDR2 YYNGEE. The CDR3 protein is CASSGRPDPWEEQYF. The CDR3 DNA follows: TGTGCCAGCAGCGGACGTCCGGACCCTTGGGAAGAGCAGTACTTC.

The chain is built from TRBV15 and TRBJ2-2, with 7 bases matching TRBD2. Trimming at V came to 5 bases and at J to 5 bases, leaving 5 bases not matched to a gene. Looked up from germline, CDR1 is LNHNV and CDR2 is YYDKDF (reference sequence). The CDR3 is 14 amino acids. The CDR3: CATSGQAGTGELFF. As DNA, the CDR3 is TGTGCCACCAGCGGTCAAGCGGGAACCGGGGAGCTGTTTTTT. Drawing the rest from reference TRBV15 and TRBJ2-2, the complete variable domain is DAMVIQNPRYQVTQFGKPVTLSCSQTLNHNVMYWYQQKSSQAPKLLFHYYDKDFNNEADTPDNFQSRRPNTSFCFLDIRSPGLGDTAMYLCATSGQAGTGELFFGEGSRLTVL.

The chain links TRBV27 to TRBJ2-1; no clear D. Looked up from germline, CDR1 is MNHEY and CDR2 is SMNVEV (reference sequence). This CDR3 has 13 residues. V shed 3 bases and J shed 0 bases, with 3 bases lying between them. The chain's CDR3 is CASSFSSYNEQFF. For the CDR3, the DNA is TGTGCCAGCAGTTTCTCCTCCTACAATGAGCAGTTCTTC.

V and J are TRBV7-2 and TRBJ1-4, with D possibly being TRBD1 (6 bases). The V and J ends lost 5 bases and 5 bases respectively, with 15 bases between them. CDR1 is SGHTA, CDR2 FQGNSA, per germline. The CDR3 contains 15 residues. The CDR3 protein is CASSAREGGNEKLFF. The DNA for the CDR3 is TGTGCCAGCAGCGCTCGTGAGGGGGGGAATGAAAAACTGTTTTTT.

CDR3 region: CASSWTSGSDEQYF. The CDR3 coding sequence is TGTGCCAGTAGTTGGACTAGCGGGAGTGACGAGCAGTACTTC. The chain uses TRBV19 and TRBJ2-7, with 13 positions matching TRBD2. The V gene's germline CDR1 is LNHDA and CDR2 SQIVND (reference sequence). This CDR3 is built from 14 residues. V lost 5 bases to trimming and J lost 5 bases; unmatched junction nucleotides: 3.

This chain links TRBV15 with TRBJ2-2; D is unresolved. V lost 3 bases and J lost 4, with 6 bases in between. Germline values: CDR1 LNHNV, CDR2 YYDKDF (reference sequence). There are 13 residues in the CDR3. The DNA of the CDR3 is TGTGCCACCAGCAGTCCGACCACCGGGGAGCTGTTTTTT. Translated: CATSSPTTGELFF.

This chain joins TRBV5-1 and TRBJ2-2; D may correspond to TRBD1 or TRBD2 (5 bases each). V lost 1 base to trimming and J lost 5 bases, with 18 bases between them. The CDR3 runs to 17 residues. The germline V gene encodes CDR1 SGHRS and CDR2 YFSETQ. Here the CDR3 DNA reads TGCGCCAGCAGCTTGAAGGGGACCAGCGACTTTACCGGGGAGCTGTTTTTT. It specifies CASSLKGTSDFTGELFF.

The CDR3 DNA reads as TGTGCCAGTACCAGGACTAGCGGGAGCTGGGTCACCGGGGAGCTGTTTTTT. Its protein is CASTRTSGSWVTGELFF. This chain uses TRBV19 with TRBJ2-2, with 13 bases matching TRBD2. The CDR3 consists of 17 residues. The V gene end was trimmed by 7 bases and the J gene end by 4 bases; junction bases not matched to a gene: 9. CDR1 is LNHDA, CDR2 SQIVND, per germline (reference sequence).

This clone was observed once. The chain is built from TRBV5-1 and TRBJ1-5; D gene ambiguous. CDR1 and CDR2 (germline): SGHRS, YFSETQ. Trimming stripped 5 bases from V and 1 base from J, with 16 bases between. CDR3 length: 16 amino acids. The CDR3: CASSVGPQGSNQPQHF. CDR3 in DNA: TGCGCCAGCAGTGTGGGTCCTCAAGGGAGCAATCAGCCCCAGCATTTT.

This clone was detected once. CDR3 protein: CAIHRRAGGHNEQFF. The CDR3 bases are TGTGCCATCCACAGGAGGGCGGGAGGCCACAATGAGCAGTTCTTC. This chain connects TRBV2 to TRBJ2-1; 8 bases match TRBD2. V shed 10 bases and J 5 bases; nucleotides not matched to a gene: 13. The CDR3 sequence is 15 residues long. The V gene's germline CDR1 is SNHLY and CDR2 FYNNEI.

This clone has a single count. The CDR3 nucleotides read TGTGCCAGCAGCCGACCGACAGGCCACTATTGGGACGAGCAGTACTTC. Protein sequence: CASSRPTGHYWDEQYF. The V and J genes are TRBV21-1 and TRBJ2-7; TRBD1 is the table's D call and was not checked against the DNA. TRBV21-1 is a recognized pseudogene. CDR3 length: 16 residues.

The V call is TRBV11-3, the J call TRBJ2-3, with D maybe TRBD1 (7 bases). Trimming removed 5 bases at V and 3 bases at J, with 15 bases between. This CDR3 spans 15 amino acids. CDR1 SGHNT and CDR2 YENEEA come from the germline V gene. The DNA of the CDR3 is TGTGCCAGCAGCCCGGGAGACAGGGTAACAGATACGCAGTATTTT. Translating gives CASSPGDRVTDTQYF.

The J gene is TRBJ2-7, the V gene TRBV10-1; D is undetermined. The germline CDR1 and CDR2 sequences are WNHNN and SYGVQD (reference sequence). The CDR3 spans 13 residues. V was clipped by 2 bases and J by 3 bases, with 8 bases between them. The CDR3 spells CASSEGVGYEQYF. The CDR3 nucleotides read TGCGCCAGCAGTGAGGGGGTAGGCTACGAGCAGTACTTC.

The V gene is TRBV19, the J gene TRBJ2-7, with 8 bases lining up with TRBD1. The ends lost 10 bases at V and 3 bases at J; junction bases unmatched: 11. Germline V gene sequence: CDR1 LNHDA, CDR2 SQIVND (reference sequence). The CDR3 consists of 14 residues. The CDR3 reads CATSSTGDHYEQYF. CDR3 in DNA: TGTGCCACCTCCTCGACAGGGGACCACTACGAGCAGTACTTC.

The chain is built from TRBV25-1 and TRBJ1-2; D is possibly TRBD1 (5 bases). Germline assignment: CDR1 MGHDK and CDR2 SYGVNS. Trimming took off 3 bases at V and 8 bases at J, with 16 bases between the two ends. There are 14 residues in the CDR3. In nucleotides, the CDR3 is TGTGCCAGCAGTGATCCGGGGACGACTTGGGGCTACACCTTC. This encodes CASSDPGTTWGYTF.

The chain recombines TRBV28 with TRBJ2-7; 7 bases agree with TRBD1. Germline CDR1 reads MDHEN; CDR2 reads SYDVKM. The J segment lost 3 bases and the V segment lost 7 bases, leaving 9 bases of the junction unmatched. The CDR3 sequence is 14 residues long. The CDR3 coding sequence is TGTGCCAGCACTTTGGGGACAGTCCACTACGAGCAGTACTTC. Its translation: CASTLGTVHYEQYF.

The V and J genes are TRBV28 and TRBJ2-7, with 7 bases lining up with TRBD2. V shed 6 bases, J shed 6 bases, and the junction held 5 bases outside the gene matches. This CDR3 spans 12 amino acids. The germline V gene has CDR1 MDHEN and CDR2 SYDVKM. CDR3 nucleotides: TGTGCCAGCAGACCGCCGGGGGGCGAGCAGTACTTC. Translation: CASRPPGGEQYF.